In this sample, the clone carrying this TCR beta chain turned up a few times. The data were obtained in a study of beta chain features in type 1 diabetes. Of the isolated RNA, all was reverse transcribed, and so the sequenced material was expressed TCRB transcripts. TCRdb keeps only in-frame clones here, not all; method: immunoSEQ multiplex PCR. Of 350,000 to 400,000 clones in the sample, over 12% are singletons; the top ten hold more than 0.015%. CDR1 LNHDA and CDR2 SQIVND come from the germline V gene (reference sequence). With 10 bases clipped from V and 6 bases from J, the junction kept 7 bases outside the gene matches. This CDR3 region has 12 residues.

The sample comprised naive CD4+ T cells from blood. This clonotype was sampled from a woman aged 18 to 35 in good health. V and J are TRBV19 and TRBJ2-7; the match to TRBD1 covers 9 bases. DNA for the CDR3: TGTGCCACCGGGACAGGGAGGGGCGAGCAGTACTTC. Translating gives CATGTGRGEQYF.